This TCR beta chain was documented in a study of blood T cell repertoires in COVID-19. Profiled with immunoSEQ multiplex PCR; TCRdb holds only in-frame clones, not every one. This table has fewer than 400,000 clones, 85% appearing once. This TCR derives from a woman under 30 with acute or convalescent COVID-19. Sequenced sample: peripheral blood.

CDR3 region: CASSSGGTGEAFF. Written as DNA, the CDR3 is TGTGCCAGCAGCTCTGGGGGGACGGGTGAAGCTTTCTTT. The chain uses TRBV9 and TRBJ1-1; D possibly corresponds to TRBD1 (5 bases). Germline V gene lookup returns CDR1 SGDLS and CDR2 YYNGEE. The CDR3 length is 13 residues. Trimming shortened V by 4 bases and J by 7 bases, and 14 bases separated the two germline ends.